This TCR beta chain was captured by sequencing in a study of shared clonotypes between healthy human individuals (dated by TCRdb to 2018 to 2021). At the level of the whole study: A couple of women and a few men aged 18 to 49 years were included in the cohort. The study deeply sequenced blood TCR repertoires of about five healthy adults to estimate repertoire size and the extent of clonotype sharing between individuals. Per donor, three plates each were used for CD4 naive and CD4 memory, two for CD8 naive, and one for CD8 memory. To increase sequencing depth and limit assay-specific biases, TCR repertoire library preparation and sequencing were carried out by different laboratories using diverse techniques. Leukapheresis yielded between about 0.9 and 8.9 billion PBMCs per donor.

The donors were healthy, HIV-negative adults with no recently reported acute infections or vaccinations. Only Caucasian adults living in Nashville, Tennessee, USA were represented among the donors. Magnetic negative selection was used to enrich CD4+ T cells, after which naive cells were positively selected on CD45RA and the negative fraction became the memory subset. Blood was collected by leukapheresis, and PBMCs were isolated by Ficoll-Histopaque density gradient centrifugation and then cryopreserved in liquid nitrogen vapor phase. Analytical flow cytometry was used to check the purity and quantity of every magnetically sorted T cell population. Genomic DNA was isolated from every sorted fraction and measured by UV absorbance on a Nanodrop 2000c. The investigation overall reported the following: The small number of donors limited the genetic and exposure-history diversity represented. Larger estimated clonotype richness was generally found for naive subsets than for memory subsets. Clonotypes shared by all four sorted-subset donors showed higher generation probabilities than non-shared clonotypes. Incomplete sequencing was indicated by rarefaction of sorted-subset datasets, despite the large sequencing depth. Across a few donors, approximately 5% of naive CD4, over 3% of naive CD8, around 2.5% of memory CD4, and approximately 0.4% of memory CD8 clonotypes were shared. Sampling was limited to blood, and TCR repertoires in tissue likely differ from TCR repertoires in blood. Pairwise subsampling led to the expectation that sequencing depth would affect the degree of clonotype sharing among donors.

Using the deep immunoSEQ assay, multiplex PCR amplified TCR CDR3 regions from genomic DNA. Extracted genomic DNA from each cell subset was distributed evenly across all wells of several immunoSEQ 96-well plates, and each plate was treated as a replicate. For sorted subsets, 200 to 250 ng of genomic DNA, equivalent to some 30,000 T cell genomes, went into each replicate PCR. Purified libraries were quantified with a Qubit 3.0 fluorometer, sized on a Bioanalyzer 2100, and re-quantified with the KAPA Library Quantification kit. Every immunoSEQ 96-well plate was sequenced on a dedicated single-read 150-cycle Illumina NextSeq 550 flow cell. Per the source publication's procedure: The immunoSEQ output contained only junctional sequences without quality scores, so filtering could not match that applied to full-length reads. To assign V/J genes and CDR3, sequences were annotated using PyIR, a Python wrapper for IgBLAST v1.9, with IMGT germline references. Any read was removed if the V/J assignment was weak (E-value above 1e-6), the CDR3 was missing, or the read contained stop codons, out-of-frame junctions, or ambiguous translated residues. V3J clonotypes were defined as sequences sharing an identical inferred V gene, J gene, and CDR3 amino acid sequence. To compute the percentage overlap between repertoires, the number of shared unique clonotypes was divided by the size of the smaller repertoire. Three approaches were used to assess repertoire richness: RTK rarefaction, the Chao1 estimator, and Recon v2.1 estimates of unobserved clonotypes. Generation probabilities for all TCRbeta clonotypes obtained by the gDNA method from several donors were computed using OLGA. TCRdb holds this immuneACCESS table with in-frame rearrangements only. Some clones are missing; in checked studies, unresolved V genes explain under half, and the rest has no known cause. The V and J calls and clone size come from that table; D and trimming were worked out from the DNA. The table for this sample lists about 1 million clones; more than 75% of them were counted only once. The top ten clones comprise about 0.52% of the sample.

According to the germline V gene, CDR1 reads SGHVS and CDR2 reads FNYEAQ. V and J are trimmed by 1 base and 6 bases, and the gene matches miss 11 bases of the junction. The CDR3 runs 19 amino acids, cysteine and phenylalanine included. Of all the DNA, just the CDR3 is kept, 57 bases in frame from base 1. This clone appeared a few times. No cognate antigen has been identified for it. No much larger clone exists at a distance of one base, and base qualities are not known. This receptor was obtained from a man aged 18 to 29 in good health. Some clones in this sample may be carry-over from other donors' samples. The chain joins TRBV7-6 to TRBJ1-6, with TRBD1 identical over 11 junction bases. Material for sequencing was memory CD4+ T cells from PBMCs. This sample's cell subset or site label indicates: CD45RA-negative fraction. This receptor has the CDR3 CASSLVSGQGATSNSPLHF. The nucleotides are TGTGCCAGCAGCTTAGTCTCTGGACAGGGGGCGACGAGTAATTCACCCCTCCACTTT.